The TCR beta chain described here comes from a study of T cell repertoires in aging, cancer and after chemotherapy. TRB rearrangements spanning V, D and J were amplified using mixed TRB-A/B primers. Using its own MiXCR run on the multiplex PCR reads, TCRdb lists one record per CDR3 protein. The sample consists of 1,500 to 2,000 distinct CDR3 sequences, around 40% of them appearing once. Remarks on this clonotype: Its antigen is unidentified.

Germline loops: CDR1 SGHTA, CDR2 FQGNSA. Trimming removed 4 bases at V and 5 bases at J, with 17 bases between. The CDR3 covers 15 residues. Amplification of TCR beta used genomic DNA extracted from peripheral blood. Study-level findings and limits: Loss of evenness, beyond lost richness, contributed to age-related TCR diversity decline in cancer patients.

The rearrangement joins TRBV7-2 to TRBJ2-5; no reliable D call. The TCR sequence derives from a human donor with a solid tumor. Sequencing was carried out using blood. CDR3: CASSSLNTPWETQYF. In DNA, the CDR3 is TGTGCCAGCAGCTCCCTGAATACGCCTTGGGAGACCCAGTACTTC.